Detailed here is one T cell receptor (beta chain). Its specificity is unknown. The data were taken from a study of OX40 agonist ivuxolimab in advanced cancers. For the study at large: Each dose-escalation patient presented with hepatocellular carcinoma, melanoma, renal cell or head and neck cancer. Mean age around 64 years, range about 20 to 79; about 85% male.

General observations from the study: Both blood CD4+ and CD8+ T cells showed clonal growth by week 6 at 0.1 to 3.0 mg/kg.

CDR3 length equals 14 residues. The junction had 7 bases not matched to a gene; V was cut back by 7 bases and J by 5 bases. Germline values: CDR1 MNHNS, CDR2 SASEGT. The table came from immunoSEQ multiplex PCR; TCRdb's copy has only in-frame clones and leaves some out. The data show tens of thousands of clones, around 89% seen once. The TCR comes from an adult with an advanced solid tumor such as melanoma, head and neck, liver or kidney cancer. The source material was CD4+ or CD8+ T cells sorted from blood, sampled in a trial of the OX40 agonist ivuxolimab. J is TRBJ1-4 and V is TRBV6-1, with 7 bases lining up with TRBD1. In DNA, the CDR3 is TGTGCCAGCAACGGTGGCAGGGGGAATGAAAAACTGTTTTTT. This gives the protein CASNGGRGNEKLFF.